The subject of this entry is one T cell receptor (beta chain). Through a sample-barcoded 5' primer and a J-beta primer mix, a second PCR was run for roughly 6 to 11 cycles. TCRdb passed the 5' RACE reads through MiXCR, listing each CDR3 protein once. The data show about 1 million distinct CDR3 sequences, 45% seen once. CDR1 and CDR2 from the germline V gene are SGDLS and YYNGEE. V lost 2 bases and J 4 bases, leaving 11 bases between the germline ends. This CDR3 is 14 amino acids long. Donors ranged from roughly 6 to 90 years old and were healthy Caucasians in Russia. This entry belongs to a study of blood T cells in healthy people across ages.

The source of this sequence is a woman aged 60 to 75 in good health. The sample comprised blood. V usage is TRBV9 and J usage is TRBJ2-3; no reliable D call. CDR3 nucleotides: TGTGCCAGCAGCGTTTTGGGTGACGCAGATACGCAGTATTTT. Amino acids: CASSVLGDADTQYF. Full variable domain (rest looked up from reference TRBV9 and TRBJ2-3): DSGVTQTPKHLITATGQRVTLRCSPRSGDLSVYWYQQSLDQGLQFLIQYYNGEERAKGNILERFSAQQFPDLHSELNLSSLELGDSALYFCASSVLGDADTQYFGPGTRLTVL.